The 32 T cell receptor beta chains listed next were all sequenced from one sample in a study of cytomegalovirus exposure and HLA in healthy donors. PCR involved 60 Vbeta and 13 Jbeta primers. Profiling relied on immunoSEQ multiplex PCR, and the TCRdb table lists in-frame clones only, not all of them. The data hold 150,000 or so clones, with under 85% observed a single time. The source material was PBMCs. These receptors originate from a woman aged 25 to 39 in good health and CMV-seronegative.

The chain recombines TRBV7-8 with TRBJ2-3; no definite D call. CDR1 is SGHVS, CDR2 FQNEAQ, per germline. The CDR3 contains 14 residues. Trimming took off 4 bases at V and 2 bases at J, with 10 bases between the two ends. Written as DNA, the CDR3 is TGTGCCAGCAGCTCGCAGGCGCTCACAGATACGCAGTATTTT. Protein sequence: CASSSQALTDTQYF.

This clone turned up a few times. The rearrangement uses TRBV30 and TRBJ1-6; 9 bases fit TRBD1. The junction had 7 bases not matched to a gene; V was cut back by 4 bases and J by 9 bases. Germline CDR1 reads GTSNPN; CDR2 reads SVGIG (reference sequence). This CDR3 is built from 14 residues. The CDR3 DNA follows: TGTGCCTGGACACAAGGGACAGGGAGTTCACCCCTCCACTTT. Protein: CAWTQGTGSSPLHF.

The chain couples TRBV6-1 to TRBJ2-2, with 12 bases aligning to TRBD2. CDR3 length: 13 residues. In germline, CDR1 is MNHNS, CDR2 SASEGT. The trim removed 11 bases at V and 6 bases at J, leaving 4 bases unmatched. The CDR3 DNA is TGTGCCGTCGGACTAGCGGGGCCCGGGGAGCTGTTTTTT. This gives the protein CAVGLAGPGELFF.

The chain couples TRBV5-1 to TRBJ2-2; D perhaps matches TRBD1 (5 bases). Trimming removed 4 bases from V and 8 bases from J, with 15 bases in between. CDR3 length equals 14 residues. Germline values: CDR1 SGHRS, CDR2 YFSETQ. The CDR3 DNA follows: TGCGCCAGCAGCCACCGAGTAGGGGTTGGGGAGCTGTTTTTT. This sequence encodes CASSHRVGVGELFF.

The chain uses TRBV27 and TRBJ1-4, with a possible D match to TRBD1 (6 bases). Germline-derived CDR1 and CDR2 are MNHEY and SMNVEV (reference sequence). The CDR3 runs to 14 residues. Trimming stripped 3 bases from V and 8 bases from J, with 13 bases between. The CDR3 DNA is TGTGCCAGCAGTTTCCGACAGGCCGGGGAAAAACTGTTTTTT. Its translation: CASSFRQAGEKLFF.

The genes are TRBV29-1 and TRBJ2-5; D might be TRBD2 (6 bases). This CDR3 is 14 amino acids long. Trimming shortened V by 1 base and J by 4 bases, and 13 bases separated the two germline ends. Germline loops: CDR1 SQVTM, CDR2 ANQGSEA. The CDR3 sequence: CSVEAPGVRETQYF. The CDR3 region has the DNA TGCAGCGTTGAAGCTCCGGGGGTGCGAGAGACCCAGTACTTC.

V and J are TRBV5-1 and TRBJ2-2; TRBD1 matches 9 bases. V lost 4 bases to trimming and J lost 4 bases; unmatched junction nucleotides: 29. There are 23 residues in the CDR3. Germline V gene data show CDR1 as SGHRS and CDR2 as YFSETQ. The CDR3, as DNA: TGCGCCAGCAGCCACACGGGGACAGGGACAGCGACTAGCCGCCCGCGAGTCACCGGGGAGCTGTTTTTT. Protein product: CASSHTGTGTATSRPRVTGELFF.

DNA for the CDR3: TGCGCCAGCACTTACTCGTTCCTAGCGGATACGCAGTATTTT. Protein product: CASTYSFLADTQYF. V is TRBV5-1 and J is TRBJ2-3; TRBD2 might be the D (6 bases). Trimming stripped 6 bases from V and 6 bases from J, with 17 bases between. The CDR3 spans 14 residues. The germline CDR1 and CDR2 sequences are SGHRS and YFSETQ.

The chain couples TRBV18 to TRBJ1-6; D is ambiguous. The CDR3 is 13 residues long. The germline gives CDR1 KGHSH, CDR2 LQKENI. The V and J ends lost 3 bases and 3 bases respectively, with 3 bases between them. This CDR3 is CASSPNYNSPLHF. The CDR3 DNA follows: TGTGCCAGCTCACCCAACTATAATTCACCCCTCCACTTT.

The chain couples TRBV18 to TRBJ1-5; 8 bases line up with TRBD1. This CDR3 is built from 17 residues. V gave up 0 bases and J gave up 2 bases; unmatched junction bases: 6. CDR1 KGHSH and CDR2 LQKENI come from the germline V gene. CDR3 amino acids: CASSPPGAGGRNQPQHF. The CDR3 nucleotides are TGTGCCAGCTCACCACCGGGGGCAGGGGGCCGCAATCAGCCCCAGCATTTT.

This chain joins TRBV11-3 and TRBJ2-7; TRBD1 might be the D (6 bases). The ends were cut back, 5 bases at V and 2 bases at J, with 10 bases in the middle. The length of the CDR3 is 13 residues. Germline loops: CDR1 SGHNT, CDR2 YENEEA. CDR3 residues: CASSQGQTYEQYF. CDR3 nucleotide sequence: TGTGCCAGCAGCCAAGGACAGACCTACGAGCAGTACTTC.

This chain joins TRBV7-3 and TRBJ2-1; D may be TRBD2 (7 bases). The germline V gene has CDR1 SGHTA and CDR2 FQGTGA. V was pared by 5 bases and J by 2 bases, with 13 bases between. The length of the CDR3 is 15 residues. The CDR3 here is CASSQEGGAYNEQFF. The CDR3 bases are TGTGCCAGCAGCCAGGAGGGGGGGGCCTACAATGAGCAGTTCTTC.

The chain couples TRBV30 to TRBJ1-4, with D unclear. This CDR3 contains 15 residues. V lost 2 bases, J lost 5 bases, and 15 bases lay in between. Germline V gives CDR1 GTSNPN, CDR2 SVGIG (reference sequence). The CDR3 DNA reads TGTGCCTGGAGTCCCCCATACAGATTAAATGAAAAACTGTTTTTT. It is translated as CAWSPPYRLNEKLFF.

The chain recombines TRBV30 with TRBJ2-3; tentatively, D is TRBD1 (5 bases). This CDR3 is built from 13 residues. Germline lookup yields CDR1 GTSNPN and CDR2 SVGIG (reference sequence). Trimming took 1 base from V and 2 from J, leaving 7 bases between them. CDR3 sequence reads: CAWSARVTDTQYF. CDR3 DNA sequence: TGTGCCTGGAGTGCCAGGGTCACAGATACGCAGTATTTT.

V gene TRBV6-5 combines with J gene TRBJ2-6; unclear D gene. V was clipped by 1 base and J by 0 bases, with 7 bases between them. Germline values: CDR1 MNHEY, CDR2 SVGAGI. CDR3 length equals 16 residues. The CDR3 nucleotides are TGTGCCAGCAGTTACTTTCAGTTCTCTGGGGCCAACGTCCTGACTTTC. Protein product: CASSYFQFSGANVLTF.

This clone was picked up a small number of times. The CDR3: CSATAGTQYF. CDR3 in DNA: TGCAGTGCTACAGCGGGGACCCAGTACTTC. The chain recombines TRBV20-1 with TRBJ2-5; weak D call: TRBD2 (6 bases). The CDR3 contains 10 residues. Germline V CDR1 and CDR2: DFQATT, SNEGSKA (reference sequence). Between the trimmed V and J ends, which lost 4 bases and 7 bases, there was a span of 7 bases.

The rearrangement links TRBV5-1 to TRBJ2-3, with D possibly matching TRBD1 (6 bases). The V and J ends lost 2 bases and 2 bases respectively, with 21 bases between them. The CDR3 length is 18 residues. Germline CDR1 reads SGHRS; CDR2 reads YFSETQ. The CDR3 DNA sequence: TGCGCCAGCAGCTTCCAGCCGAAACAGGGTCGAGCCACAGATACGCAGTATTTT. It translates to CASSFQPKQGRATDTQYF.

The genes are TRBV23-1 and TRBJ1-5; a weak D match, TRBD1 (6 bases). TRBV23-1 is an open reading frame whose function is uncertain. This CDR3 spans 15 amino acids. The V gene lost 6 bases and the J gene lost 3 bases, with 15 bases spanning the gap. The CDR3 DNA is TGCGCCAGCAGGAACCTTCAGGGGTACAATCAGCCCCAGCATTTT. It translates to CASRNLQGYNQPQHF.

The chain recombines TRBV9 with TRBJ2-2; the match to TRBD1 covers 9 bases. V trimming: 3 bases; J trimming: 5 bases; junction bases outside the gene matches: 14. The CDR3 consists of 18 residues. Germline-derived CDR1 and CDR2 are SGDLS and YYNGEE. CDR3 DNA sequence: TGTGCCAGCAGCGAGAGGGGGGGACAGGGCGAGGGTACCGGGGAGCTGTTTTTT. Translation gives CASSERGGQGEGTGELFF.

Regarding this clone: The same CDR3 is also encoded by other DNA sequences in this sample. The V call is TRBV28, the J call TRBJ2-1; possibly TRBD2 for D (6 bases). CDR1 and CDR2 from the germline V gene are MDHEN and SYDVKM. There are 13 residues in the CDR3. V lost 6 bases and J 4 bases, leaving 10 bases between the germline ends. CDR3 sequence (DNA): TGTGCCAGCAGGGGGGGTCTGTACAATGAGCAGTTCTTC. Amino acid sequence: CASRGGLYNEQFF.

The chain recombines TRBV6-5 with TRBJ1-5; D unclear. CDR1 and CDR2 from the germline V gene are MNHEY and SVGAGI. Trimming removed 2 bases at V and 2 bases at J, with 10 bases between. The CDR3 extends over 15 amino acids. CDR3 coding DNA: TGTGCCAGCAGTTACCGCGGGCCTGGCAATCAGCCCCAGCATTTT. Protein sequence: CASSYRGPGNQPQHF.

This chain uses TRBV11-1 with TRBJ1-1, with D possibly being TRBD1 (5 bases). V lost 1 base and J lost 11, with 17 bases in between. The CDR3 is 14 amino acids. Germline CDR1 is SGHAT and CDR2 is FQDESV (reference sequence). In DNA form, the CDR3 reads TGTGCCAGCAGCTTAGACAGGAAGTCCCGCCTGGCTTTCTTT. It codes for CASSLDRKSRLAFF.

This clone was recorded only once. The chain has TRBV19 and TRBJ2-5, with 7 bases identical to TRBD1. CDR1 LNHDA and CDR2 SQIVND come from the germline V gene (reference sequence). This CDR3 is 14 amino acids long. V was pared by 5 bases and J by 2 bases, with 5 bases of the junction left unmatched. CDR3 residues: CASSVGQLQETQYF. CDR3 coding DNA: TGTGCCAGTAGTGTGGGACAGCTTCAAGAGACCCAGTACTTC.

The CDR3 loop is CSVEDSSGGARNEQFF. CDR3 in DNA: TGCAGCGTTGAAGATTCTAGCGGGGGGGCCAGAAATGAGCAGTTCTTC. This chain uses TRBV29-1 with TRBJ2-1, with 12 bases lining up with TRBD2. V lost 0 bases, J lost 7 bases, and 7 bases stayed unmatched. CDR3 size: 16 residues. Per germline, CDR1 SQVTM and CDR2 ANQGSEA.

The genes are TRBV2 and TRBJ2-3; TRBD2 matches 10 bases. CDR1 is SNHLY and CDR2 is FYNNEI in the germline V gene. The CDR3 has 17 residues. Trimming at V came to 5 bases and at J to 0 bases, leaving 8 bases not matched to a gene. The CDR3 loop reads CASSYTSGEGSTDTQYF. In DNA, the CDR3 is TGTGCCAGCAGTTATACTAGCGGGGAGGGGAGCACAGATACGCAGTATTTT. Using reference TRBV2 and TRBJ2-3 for the parts outside the CDR3, the full variable domain is EPEVTQTPSHQVTQMGQEVILRCVPISNHLYFYWYRQILGQKVEFLVSFYNNEISEKSEIFDDQFSVERPDGSNFTLKIRSTKLEDSAMYFCASSYTSGEGSTDTQYFGPGTRLTVL.

This chain uses TRBV18 with TRBJ2-3, with TRBD1 identical over 9 bases. The CDR3 totals 15 residues. The V segment lost 7 bases and the J segment 3 bases; nucleotides outside the gene matches: 8. Germline V lookup: CDR1 KGHSH, CDR2 LQKENI. The CDR3 is CASLLGTGPTDTQYF. The CDR3 DNA reads TGTGCCAGCTTACTTGGGACAGGGCCGACAGATACGCAGTATTTT.

There are a few counts of this clone. V gene TRBV9 combines with J gene TRBJ1-3; D unclear. In germline, CDR1 is SGDLS, CDR2 YYNGEE. CDR3 length equals 17 residues. Trimming shortened V by 0 bases and J by 0 bases, and 13 bases separated the two germline ends. CDR3: CASSVEDTANSGNTIYF. DNA of the CDR3: TGTGCCAGCAGCGTAGAAGATACAGCCAACTCTGGAAACACCATATATTTT.

The chain links TRBV10-3 to TRBJ2-3, with 9 bases aligning to TRBD1. The V segment lost 2 bases and the J segment 2 bases; nucleotides outside the gene matches: 5. This CDR3 has 16 amino acids. Germline lookup yields CDR1 ENHRY and CDR2 SYGVKD. The CDR3: CAISERQGGSTDTQYF. DNA of the CDR3: TGTGCCATCAGTGAGCGACAGGGGGGGTCCACAGATACGCAGTATTTT.

This chain uses TRBV5-1 with TRBJ1-2, with TRBD1 identical over 11 bases. V gave up 4 bases and J gave up 2 bases; unmatched junction bases: 4. Germline lookup yields CDR1 SGHRS and CDR2 YFSETQ. There are 15 residues in the CDR3. CDR3 DNA: TGCGCCAGCAGCGGACAGGGGGCTAGAAACTATGGCTACACCTTC. Protein product: CASSGQGARNYGYTF.

The J gene is TRBJ2-5, the V gene TRBV5-1, with D tentatively TRBD2 (5 bases). V lost 4 bases and J lost 5, with 18 bases in between. Germline CDR1 SGHRS, CDR2 YFSETQ. The CDR3 is 15 amino acids. The CDR3: CASSAGDTGGETQYF. CDR3 bases: TGCGCCAGCAGCGCCGGGGATACCGGCGGGGAGACCCAGTACTTC. The entire variable domain, with the rest obtained from reference TRBV5-1 and TRBJ2-5, is as follows: KAGVTQTPRYLIKTRGQQVTLSCSPISGHRSVSWYQQTPGQGLQFLFEYFSETQRNKGNFPGRFSGRQFSNSRSEMNVSTLELGDSALYLCASSAGDTGGETQYFGPGTRLLVL.

The chain carries TRBV25-1 and TRBJ2-7, with TRBD1 as a possible D gene (6 bases). V was pared by 5 bases and J by 5 bases, with 22 bases between. This CDR3 comprises 16 residues. The V gene's germline CDR1 is MGHDK and CDR2 SYGVNS. The CDR3 spells CASSSSRTDRLNEQYF. The CDR3, as DNA: TGTGCCAGCAGTTCCTCCCGGACAGATCGACTCAACGAGCAGTACTTC.

This rearrangement joins TRBV6-5 to TRBJ2-7; 7 nucleotides align to TRBD1. Germline CDR1 and CDR2: MNHEY and SVGAGI. Germline trimming cut 3 bases from V and 3 bases from J; bases unmatched to any gene: 11. CDR3 length: 16 amino acids. As DNA, the CDR3 is TGTGCCAGCAGTTATTCAGTTAACAGGGGAATCTACGAGCAGTACTTC. This sequence encodes CASSYSVNRGIYEQYF.